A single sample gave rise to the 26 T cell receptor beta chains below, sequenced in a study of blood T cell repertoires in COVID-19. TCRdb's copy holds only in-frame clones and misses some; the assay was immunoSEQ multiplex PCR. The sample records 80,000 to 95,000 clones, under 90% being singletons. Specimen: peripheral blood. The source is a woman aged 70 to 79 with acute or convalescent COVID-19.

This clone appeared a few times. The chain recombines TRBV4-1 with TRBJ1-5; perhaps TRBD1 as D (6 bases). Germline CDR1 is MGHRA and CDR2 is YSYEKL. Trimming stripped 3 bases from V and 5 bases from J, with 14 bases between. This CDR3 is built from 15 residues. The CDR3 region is CASSQTGQGDQPQHF. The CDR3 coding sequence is TGCGCCAGCAGCCAGACAGGTCAGGGTGATCAGCCCCAGCATTTT.

CDR3 loop: CASSPTGVYGYTF. The CDR3, as DNA: TGTGCCAGCAGTCCGACCGGGGTATATGGCTACACCTTC. The V and J genes are TRBV5-4 and TRBJ1-2; no clear D gene. Germline CDR1 reads SGHNT; CDR2 reads YYREEE (reference sequence). Deletions cut 5 bases from V and 5 bases from J, with 13 bases between. The CDR3 covers 13 residues.

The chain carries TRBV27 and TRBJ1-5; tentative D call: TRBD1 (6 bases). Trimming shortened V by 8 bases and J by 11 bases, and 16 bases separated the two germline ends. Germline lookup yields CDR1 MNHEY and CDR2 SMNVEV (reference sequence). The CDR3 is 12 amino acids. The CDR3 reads CASWTAPSAQHF. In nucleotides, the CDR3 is TGTGCCAGCTGGACAGCCCCTTCAGCCCAGCATTTT.

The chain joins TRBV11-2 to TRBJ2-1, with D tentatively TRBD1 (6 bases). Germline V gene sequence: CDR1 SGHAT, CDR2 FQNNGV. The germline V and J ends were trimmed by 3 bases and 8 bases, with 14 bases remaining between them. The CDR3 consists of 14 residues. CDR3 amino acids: CASSFEQGGHEQFF. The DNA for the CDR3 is TGTGCCAGCAGCTTTGAACAGGGTGGCCATGAGCAGTTCTTC.

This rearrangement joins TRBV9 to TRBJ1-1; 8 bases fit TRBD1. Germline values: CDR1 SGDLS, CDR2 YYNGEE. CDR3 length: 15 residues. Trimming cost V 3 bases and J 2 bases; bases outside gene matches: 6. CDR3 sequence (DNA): TGTGCCAGCAGCGGGCGACAGGGGCAAAACACTGAAGCTTTCTTT. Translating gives CASSGRQGQNTEAFF.

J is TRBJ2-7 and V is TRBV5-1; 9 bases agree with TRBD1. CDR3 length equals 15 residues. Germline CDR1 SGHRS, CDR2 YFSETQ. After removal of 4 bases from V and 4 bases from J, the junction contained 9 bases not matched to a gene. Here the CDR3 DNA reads TGCGCCAGCAGCCCGGCGACAGGGGGGCAATACGAGCAGTACTTC. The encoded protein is CASSPATGGQYEQYF.

Written as DNA, the CDR3 is TGTGCCATCAGTGAGTTAGCGGGAGACCTTGAGCAGTTCTTC. It translates to CAISELAGDLEQFF. This chain joins TRBV10-3 and TRBJ2-1, with 9 bases fitting TRBD2. CDR1 ENHRY and CDR2 SYGVKD come from the germline V gene. With V trimmed by 1 base and J by 9 bases, 4 bases remained unmatched. The CDR3 totals 14 residues.

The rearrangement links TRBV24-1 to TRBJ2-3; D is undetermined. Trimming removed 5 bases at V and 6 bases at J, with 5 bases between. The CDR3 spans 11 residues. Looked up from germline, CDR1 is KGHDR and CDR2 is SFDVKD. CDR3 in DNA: TGTGCCACCAGTGCCGGGGATACGCAGTATTTT. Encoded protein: CATSAGDTQYF.

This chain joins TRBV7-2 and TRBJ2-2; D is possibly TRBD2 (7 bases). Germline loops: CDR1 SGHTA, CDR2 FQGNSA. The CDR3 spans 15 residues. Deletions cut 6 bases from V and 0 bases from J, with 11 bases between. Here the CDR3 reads CASRRGGANTGELFF. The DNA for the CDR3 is TGTGCCAGCAGACGCGGGGGCGCGAACACCGGGGAGCTGTTTTTT.

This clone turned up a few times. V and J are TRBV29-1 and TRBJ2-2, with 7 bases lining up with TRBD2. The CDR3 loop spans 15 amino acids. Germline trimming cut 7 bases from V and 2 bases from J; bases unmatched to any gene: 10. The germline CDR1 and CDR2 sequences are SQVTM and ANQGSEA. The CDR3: CSAVGGRVNTGELFF. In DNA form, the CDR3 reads TGCAGCGCCGTGGGGGGGAGAGTCAACACCGGGGAGCTGTTTTTT.

The CDR3 DNA follows: TGTGCCAGCAGCGTAGGACAGTATAGCAATCAGCCCCAGCATTTT. Its protein product is CASSVGQYSNQPQHF. This chain uses TRBV9 with TRBJ1-5; weak D call: TRBD1 (5 bases). CDR3 length equals 15 residues. V was cut by 0 bases and J by 0 bases, with 7 bases left in between. The germline gives CDR1 SGDLS, CDR2 YYNGEE.

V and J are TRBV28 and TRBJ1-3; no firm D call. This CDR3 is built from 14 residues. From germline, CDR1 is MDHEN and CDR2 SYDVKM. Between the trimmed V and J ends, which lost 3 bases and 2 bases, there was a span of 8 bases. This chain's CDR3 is CASSFRSTGNTIYF. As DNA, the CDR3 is TGTGCCAGCAGTTTTCGCAGTACTGGAAACACCATATATTTT.

In DNA, the CDR3 is TGTGCCAGCAGTAGAGCGGGATCCTACAATGAGCAGTTCTTC. Its protein is CASSRAGSYNEQFF. This chain uses TRBV6-5 with TRBJ2-1; 7 bases agree with TRBD2. V was clipped by 5 bases and J by 1 base; unmatched bases: 2. The CDR3 loop spans 14 amino acids. Per germline, CDR1 MNHEY and CDR2 SVGAGI.

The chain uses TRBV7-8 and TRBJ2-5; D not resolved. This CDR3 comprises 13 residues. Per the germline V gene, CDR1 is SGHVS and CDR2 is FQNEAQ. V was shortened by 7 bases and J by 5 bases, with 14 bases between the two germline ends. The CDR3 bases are TGTGCCAGCACCCTCCCAGCGCGGGAGACCCAGTACTTC. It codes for CASTLPARETQYF.

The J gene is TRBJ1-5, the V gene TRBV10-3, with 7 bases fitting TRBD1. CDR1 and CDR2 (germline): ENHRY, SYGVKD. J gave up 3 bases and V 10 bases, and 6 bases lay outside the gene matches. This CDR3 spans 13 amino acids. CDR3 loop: CATQDRFNQPQHF. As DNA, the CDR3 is TGTGCCACCCAGGACAGGTTCAATCAGCCCCAGCATTTT.

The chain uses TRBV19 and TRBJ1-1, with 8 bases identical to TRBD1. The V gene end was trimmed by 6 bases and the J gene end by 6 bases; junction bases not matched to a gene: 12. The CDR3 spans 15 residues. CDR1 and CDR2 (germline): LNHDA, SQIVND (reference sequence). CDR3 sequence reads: CASSLGRGQVAEAFF. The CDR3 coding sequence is TGTGCCAGTAGCCTAGGCAGGGGGCAAGTGGCTGAAGCTTTCTTT.

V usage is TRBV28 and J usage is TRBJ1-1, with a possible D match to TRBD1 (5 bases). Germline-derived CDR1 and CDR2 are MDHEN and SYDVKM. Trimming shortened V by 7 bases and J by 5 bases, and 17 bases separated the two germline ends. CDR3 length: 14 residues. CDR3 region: CASKRSGDPTEAFF. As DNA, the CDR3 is TGTGCCAGCAAGAGGTCGGGGGACCCGACTGAAGCTTTCTTT.

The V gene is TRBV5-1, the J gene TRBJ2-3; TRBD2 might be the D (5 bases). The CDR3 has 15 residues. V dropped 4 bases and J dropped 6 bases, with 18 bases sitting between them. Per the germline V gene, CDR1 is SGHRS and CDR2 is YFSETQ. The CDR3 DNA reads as TGCGCCAGCAGCCCCTCCGGGGAAATCACCGATACGCAGTATTTT. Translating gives CASSPSGEITDTQYF.

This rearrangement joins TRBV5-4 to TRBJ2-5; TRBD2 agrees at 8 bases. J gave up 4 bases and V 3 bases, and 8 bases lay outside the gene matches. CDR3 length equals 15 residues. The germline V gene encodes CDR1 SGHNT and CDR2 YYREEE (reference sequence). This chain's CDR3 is CASSSARGGGETQYF. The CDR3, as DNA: TGTGCCAGCAGCTCCGCCCGGGGGGGCGGAGAGACCCAGTACTTC. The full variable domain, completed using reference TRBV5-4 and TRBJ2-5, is ETGVTQSPTHLIKTRGQQVTLRCSSQSGHNTVSWYQQALGQGPQFIFQYYREEENGRGNFPPRFSGLQFPNYSSELNVNALELDDSALYLCASSSARGGGETQYFGPGTRLLVL.

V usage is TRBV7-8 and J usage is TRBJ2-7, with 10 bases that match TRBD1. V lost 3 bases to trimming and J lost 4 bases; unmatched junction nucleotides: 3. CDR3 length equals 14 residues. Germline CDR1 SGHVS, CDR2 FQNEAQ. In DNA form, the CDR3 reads TGTGCCAGCAGCTTCGGACAGGGGGTATACGAGCAGTACGTC. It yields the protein CASSFGQGVYEQYV.

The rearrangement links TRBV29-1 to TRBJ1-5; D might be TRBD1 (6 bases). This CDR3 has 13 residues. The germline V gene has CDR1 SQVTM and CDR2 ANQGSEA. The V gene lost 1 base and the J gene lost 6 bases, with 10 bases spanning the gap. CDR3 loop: CSVEGRGGQPQHF. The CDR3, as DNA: TGCAGCGTTGAAGGGAGGGGGGGTCAGCCCCAGCATTTT.

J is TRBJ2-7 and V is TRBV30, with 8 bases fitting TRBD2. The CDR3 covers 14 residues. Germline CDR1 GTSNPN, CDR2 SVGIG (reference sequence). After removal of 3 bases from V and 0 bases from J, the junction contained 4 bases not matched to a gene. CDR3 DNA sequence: TGTGCCTGGAGAGCCGGGACTAGCTCCTACGAGCAGTACTTC. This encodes CAWRAGTSSYEQYF.

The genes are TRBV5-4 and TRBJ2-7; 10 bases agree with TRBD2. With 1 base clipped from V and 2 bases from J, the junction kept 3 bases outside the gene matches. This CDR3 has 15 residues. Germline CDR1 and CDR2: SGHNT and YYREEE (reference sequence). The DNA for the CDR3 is TGTGCCAGCAGCTTGACTAGCGGGGCGACCTACGAGCAGTACTTC. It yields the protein CASSLTSGATYEQYF.

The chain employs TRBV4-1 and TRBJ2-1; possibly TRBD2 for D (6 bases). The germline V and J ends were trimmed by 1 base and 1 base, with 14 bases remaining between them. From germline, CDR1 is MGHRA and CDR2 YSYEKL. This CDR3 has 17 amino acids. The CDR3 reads CASSQGLGGGSYNEQFF. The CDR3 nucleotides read TGCGCCAGCAGCCAAGGCCTCGGGGGTGGTTCCTACAATGAGCAGTTCTTC.

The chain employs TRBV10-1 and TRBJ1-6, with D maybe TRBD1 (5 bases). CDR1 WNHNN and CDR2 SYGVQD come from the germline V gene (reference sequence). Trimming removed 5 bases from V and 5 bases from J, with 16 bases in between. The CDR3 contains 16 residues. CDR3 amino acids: CASSSSGMGHNSPLHF. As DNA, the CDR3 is TGCGCCAGCAGTTCCTCAGGAATGGGGCATAATTCACCCCTCCACTTT.

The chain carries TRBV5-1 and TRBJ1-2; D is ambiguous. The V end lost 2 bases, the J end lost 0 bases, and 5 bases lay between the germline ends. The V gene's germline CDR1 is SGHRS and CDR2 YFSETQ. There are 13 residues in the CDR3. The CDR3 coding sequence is TGCGCCAGCAGCTTTGCAGCTAACTATGGCTACACCTTC. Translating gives CASSFAANYGYTF. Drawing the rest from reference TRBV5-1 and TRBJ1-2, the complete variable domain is KAGVTQTPRYLIKTRGQQVTLSCSPISGHRSVSWYQQTPGQGLQFLFEYFSETQRNKGNFPGRFSGRQFSNSRSEMNVSTLELGDSALYLCASSFAANYGYTFGSGTRLTVV.